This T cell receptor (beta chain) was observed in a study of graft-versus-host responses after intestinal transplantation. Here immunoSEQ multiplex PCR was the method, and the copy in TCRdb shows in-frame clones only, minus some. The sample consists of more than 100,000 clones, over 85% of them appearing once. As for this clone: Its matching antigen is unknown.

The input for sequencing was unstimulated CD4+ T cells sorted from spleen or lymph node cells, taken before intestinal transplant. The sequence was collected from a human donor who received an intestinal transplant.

DNA for the CDR3: TGCGCCAGCAGTTACTTAGCGGGAGGGGACGAGCAGTACTTC. Protein sequence: CASSYLAGGDEQYF. The rearrangement links TRBV5-1 to TRBJ2-7; 11 positions match TRBD2. Trimming took 5 bases from V and 5 from J; bases not matched to a gene: 6. CDR3 length: 14 amino acids. The V gene's germline CDR1 is SGHRS and CDR2 YFSETQ.